The source of this T cell receptor (beta chain) is a study of CD8+ T cells in alopecia areata. Study-wide results and limits: Scalp clonality dropped significantly under tofacitinib, as did expanded CD8+ top-100 clones.

The CDR3 loop spans 12 amino acids. Germline values: CDR1 MNHEY, CDR2 SVGAGI. The junction had 7 bases not matched to a gene; V was cut back by 11 bases and J by 6 bases. The sample's treatment: oral pan-JAK inhibitor, 5-10 mg twice daily. Lesional scalp punch biopsies and peripheral blood came from alopecia areata patients. cDNA prepared by RNA extraction and subsequent reverse transcription served as the template for sequencing. TCRdb's copy holds only in-frame clones and misses some; the assay was immunoSEQ multiplex PCR. This sample carries about 270,000 clones, over 45% of them seen once, and the ten largest clones take 0.93%. A few counts support this clone. Its specificity is not known.

This specimen was CD4+ T cells sorted from blood, taken between weeks 51 and 54, from a patient treated with tofacitinib. This chain joins TRBV6-5 and TRBJ2-1; TRBD1 agrees at 7 bases. This clonotype was sampled from a human donor with alopecia areata. Written as DNA, the CDR3 is TGTGCCCGGGACAGTCTTATCAATGAGCAGTTCTTC. It yields the protein CARDSLINEQFF.